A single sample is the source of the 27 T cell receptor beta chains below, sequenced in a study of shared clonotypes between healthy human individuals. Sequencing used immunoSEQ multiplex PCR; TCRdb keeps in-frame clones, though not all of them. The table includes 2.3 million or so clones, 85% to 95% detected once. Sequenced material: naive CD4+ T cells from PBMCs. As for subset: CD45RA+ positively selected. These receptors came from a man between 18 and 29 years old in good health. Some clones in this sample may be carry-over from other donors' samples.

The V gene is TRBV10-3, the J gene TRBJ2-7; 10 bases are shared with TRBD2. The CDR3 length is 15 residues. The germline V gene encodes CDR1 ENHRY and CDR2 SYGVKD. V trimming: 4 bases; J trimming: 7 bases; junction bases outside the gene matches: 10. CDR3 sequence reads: CAISGLAGGALEQYF. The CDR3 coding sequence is TGTGCCATCAGTGGACTAGCGGGCGGTGCCTTGGAGCAGTACTTC.

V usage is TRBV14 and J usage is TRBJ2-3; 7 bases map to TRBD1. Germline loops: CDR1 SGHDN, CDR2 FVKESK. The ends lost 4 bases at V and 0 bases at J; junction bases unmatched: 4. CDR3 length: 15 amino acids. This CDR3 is CASSLTGVSTDTQYF. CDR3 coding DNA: TGTGCCAGCAGCCTCACAGGGGTGAGCACAGATACGCAGTATTTT.

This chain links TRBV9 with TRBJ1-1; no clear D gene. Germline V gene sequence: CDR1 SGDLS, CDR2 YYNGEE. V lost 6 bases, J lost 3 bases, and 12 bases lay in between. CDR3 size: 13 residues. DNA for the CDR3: TGTGCCAGCACACGGGGAATAGACACTGAAGCTTTCTTT. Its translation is CASTRGIDTEAFF.

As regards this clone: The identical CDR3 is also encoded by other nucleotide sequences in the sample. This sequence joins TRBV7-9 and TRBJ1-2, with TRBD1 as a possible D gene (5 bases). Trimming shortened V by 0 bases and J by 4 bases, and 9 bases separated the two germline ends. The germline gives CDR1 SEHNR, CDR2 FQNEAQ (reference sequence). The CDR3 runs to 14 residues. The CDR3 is CASSLAGAVYGYTF. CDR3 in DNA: TGTGCCAGCAGCTTAGCAGGGGCTGTCTATGGCTACACCTTC.

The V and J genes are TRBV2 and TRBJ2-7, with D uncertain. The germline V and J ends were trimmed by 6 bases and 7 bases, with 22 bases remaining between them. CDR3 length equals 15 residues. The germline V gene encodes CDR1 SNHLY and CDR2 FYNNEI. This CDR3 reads CASSLLGIELGEQYF. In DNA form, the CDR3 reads TGTGCCAGCAGCCTCCTGGGGATCGAACTCGGAGAGCAGTACTTC.

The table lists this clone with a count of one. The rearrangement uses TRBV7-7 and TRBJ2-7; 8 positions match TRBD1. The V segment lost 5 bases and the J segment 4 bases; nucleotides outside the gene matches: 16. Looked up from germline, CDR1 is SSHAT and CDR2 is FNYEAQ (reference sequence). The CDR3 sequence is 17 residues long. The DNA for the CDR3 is TGTGCCAGCAGCCCCCAACCCCTAAGGACAGGGTTGTACGAGCAGTACTTC. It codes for CASSPQPLRTGLYEQYF.

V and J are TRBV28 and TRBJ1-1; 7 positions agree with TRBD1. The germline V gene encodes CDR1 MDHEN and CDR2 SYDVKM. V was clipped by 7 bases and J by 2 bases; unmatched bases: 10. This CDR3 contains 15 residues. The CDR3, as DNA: TGTGCCAGCAAGATACCAGGGGGGTATAACACTGAAGCTTTCTTT. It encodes CASKIPGGYNTEAFF.

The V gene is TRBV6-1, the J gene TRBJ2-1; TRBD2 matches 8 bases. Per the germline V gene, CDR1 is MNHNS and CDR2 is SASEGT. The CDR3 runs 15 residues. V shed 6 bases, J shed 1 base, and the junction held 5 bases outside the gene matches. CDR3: CASRSIAGSYNEQFF. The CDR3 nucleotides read TGTGCCAGCAGGTCTATAGCGGGATCCTACAATGAGCAGTTCTTC.

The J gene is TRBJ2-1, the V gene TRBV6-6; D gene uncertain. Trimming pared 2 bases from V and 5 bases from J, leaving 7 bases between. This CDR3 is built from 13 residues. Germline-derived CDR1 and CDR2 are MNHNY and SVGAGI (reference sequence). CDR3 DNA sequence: TGTGCCAGCAGTTACGCGTCCGACAATGAGCAGTTCTTC. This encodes CASSYASDNEQFF.

The CDR3 DNA sequence: TGTGCCAGCGGGATCGATGAGCAGTTCTTC. Translation gives CASGIDEQFF. The chain recombines TRBV6-5 with TRBJ2-1; D is ambiguous. Germline loops: CDR1 MNHEY, CDR2 SVGAGI. The CDR3 is 10 residues long. The V and J ends lost 8 bases and 8 bases respectively, with 7 bases between them.

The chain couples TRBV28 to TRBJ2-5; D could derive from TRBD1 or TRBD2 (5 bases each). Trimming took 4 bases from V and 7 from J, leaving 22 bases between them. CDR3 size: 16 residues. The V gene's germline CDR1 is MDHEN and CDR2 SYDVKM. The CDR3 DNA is TGTGCCAGCAGTTCCATCACCGGGACCATTATAAGGACCCAGTACTTC. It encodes CASSSITGTIIRTQYF.

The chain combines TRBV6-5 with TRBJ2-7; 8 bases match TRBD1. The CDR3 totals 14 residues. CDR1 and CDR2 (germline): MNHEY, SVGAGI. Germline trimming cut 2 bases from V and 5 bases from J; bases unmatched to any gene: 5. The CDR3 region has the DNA TGTGCCAGCAGTTACCAAGACAGGGGCCACGAGCAGTACTTC. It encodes CASSYQDRGHEQYF.

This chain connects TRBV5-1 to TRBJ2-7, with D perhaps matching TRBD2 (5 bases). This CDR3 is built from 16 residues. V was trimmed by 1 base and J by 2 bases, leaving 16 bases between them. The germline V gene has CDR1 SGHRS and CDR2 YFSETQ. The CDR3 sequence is CASSLRVEGQAYEQYF. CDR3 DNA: TGCGCCAGCAGCTTGAGGGTTGAGGGTCAGGCCTACGAGCAGTACTTC.

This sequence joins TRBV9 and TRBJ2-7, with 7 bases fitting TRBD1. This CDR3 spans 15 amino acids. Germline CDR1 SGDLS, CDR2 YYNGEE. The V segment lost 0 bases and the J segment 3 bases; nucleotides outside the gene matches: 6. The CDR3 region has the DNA TGTGCCAGCAGCGTAGGCCCTGGGACAGTCTACGAGCAGTACTTC. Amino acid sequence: CASSVGPGTVYEQYF.

This chain's CDR3 is CASSPGLAVLYYEQYF. The CDR3 DNA sequence: TGTGCCAGCAGCCCCGGACTAGCGGTCCTTTACTACGAGCAGTACTTC. The chain couples TRBV7-2 to TRBJ2-7, with 10 bases fitting TRBD2. The CDR3 spans 16 residues. V lost 5 bases, J lost 3 bases, and 10 bases stayed unmatched. Per germline, CDR1 SGHTA and CDR2 FQGNSA.

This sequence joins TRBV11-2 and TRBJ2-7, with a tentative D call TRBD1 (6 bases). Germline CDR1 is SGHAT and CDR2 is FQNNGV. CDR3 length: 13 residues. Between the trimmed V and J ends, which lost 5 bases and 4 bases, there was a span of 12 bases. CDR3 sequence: CASSDRGGYEQYF. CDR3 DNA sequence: TGTGCCAGCAGCGACCGAGGGGGTTACGAGCAGTACTTC.

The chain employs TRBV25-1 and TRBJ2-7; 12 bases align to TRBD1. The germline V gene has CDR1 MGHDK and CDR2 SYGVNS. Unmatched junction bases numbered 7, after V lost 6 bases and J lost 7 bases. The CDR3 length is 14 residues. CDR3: CASSAGQGAREQYF. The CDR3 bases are TGTGCCAGCAGCGCGGGACAGGGGGCGCGGGAGCAGTACTTC.

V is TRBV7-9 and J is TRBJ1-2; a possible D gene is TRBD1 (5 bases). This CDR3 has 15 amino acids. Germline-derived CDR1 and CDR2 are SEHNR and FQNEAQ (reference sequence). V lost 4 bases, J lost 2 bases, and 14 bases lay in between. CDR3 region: CASSYQGRDNYGYTF. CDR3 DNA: TGTGCCAGCAGCTACCAAGGGAGGGACAACTATGGCTACACCTTC.

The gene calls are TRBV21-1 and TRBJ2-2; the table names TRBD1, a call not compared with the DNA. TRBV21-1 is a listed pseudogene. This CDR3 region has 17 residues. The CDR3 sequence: CASSKDRDLANTGELFF. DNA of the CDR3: TGTGCCAGCAGCAAAGACAGGGACCTCGCGAACACCGGGGAGCTGTTTTTT.

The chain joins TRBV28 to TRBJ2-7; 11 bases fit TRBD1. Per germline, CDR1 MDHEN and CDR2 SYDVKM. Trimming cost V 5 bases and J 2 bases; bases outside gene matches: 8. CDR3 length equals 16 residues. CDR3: CASSQLSGQGAYEQYF. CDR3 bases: TGTGCCAGCAGTCAGCTATCGGGACAGGGGGCCTACGAGCAGTACTTC.

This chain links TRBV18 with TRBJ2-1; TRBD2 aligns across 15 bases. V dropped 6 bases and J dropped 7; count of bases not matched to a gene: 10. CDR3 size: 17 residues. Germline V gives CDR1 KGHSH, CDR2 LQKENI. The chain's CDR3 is CASSGTSGRFESNEQFF. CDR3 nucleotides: TGTGCCAGCTCCGGGACTAGCGGGAGGTTTGAATCGAATGAGCAGTTCTTC. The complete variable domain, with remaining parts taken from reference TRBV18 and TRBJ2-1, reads NAGVMQNPRHLVRRRGQEARLRCSPMKGHSHVYWYRQLPEEGLKFMVYLQKENIIDESGMPKERFSAEFPKEGPSILRIQQVVRGDSAAYFCASSGTSGRFESNEQFFGPGTRLTVL.

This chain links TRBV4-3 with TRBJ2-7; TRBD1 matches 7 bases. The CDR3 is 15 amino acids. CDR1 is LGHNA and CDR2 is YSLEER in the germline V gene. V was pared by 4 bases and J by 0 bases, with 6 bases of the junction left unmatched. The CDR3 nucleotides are TGCGCCAGCAGCCTGTTTACAGGGGCCTCCTACGAGCAGTACTTC. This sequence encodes CASSLFTGASYEQYF.

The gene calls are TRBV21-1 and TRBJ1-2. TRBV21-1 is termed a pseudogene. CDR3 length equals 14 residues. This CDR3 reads CASSKRVSARGYTF. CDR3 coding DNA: TGTGCCAGCAGTAAAAGGGTGTCGGCTCGTGGCTACACCTTC.

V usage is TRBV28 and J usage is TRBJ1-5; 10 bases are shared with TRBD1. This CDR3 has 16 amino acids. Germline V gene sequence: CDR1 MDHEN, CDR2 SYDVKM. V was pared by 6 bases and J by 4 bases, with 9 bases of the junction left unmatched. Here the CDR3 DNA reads TGTGCCAGCAGACCCACGACAGGGGGCGAGAATCAGCCCCAGCATTTT. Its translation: CASRPTTGGENQPQHF.

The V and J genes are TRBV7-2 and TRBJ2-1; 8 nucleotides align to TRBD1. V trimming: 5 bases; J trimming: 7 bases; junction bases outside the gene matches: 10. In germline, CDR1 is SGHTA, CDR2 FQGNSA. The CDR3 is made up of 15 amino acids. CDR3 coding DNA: TGTGCCAGCAGCCCCCGAAGAACAGGGGGGAATGAGCAGTTCTTC. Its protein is CASSPRRTGGNEQFF.

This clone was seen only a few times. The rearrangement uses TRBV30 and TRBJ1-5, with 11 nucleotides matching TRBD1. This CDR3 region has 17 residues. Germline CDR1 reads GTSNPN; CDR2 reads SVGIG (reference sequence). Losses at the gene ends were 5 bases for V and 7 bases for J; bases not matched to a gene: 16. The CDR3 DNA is TGTGCCTGGCGACTCAGGGCCGGGACAGGGGGAAGGCAGCCCCAGCATTTT. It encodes CAWRLRAGTGGRQPQHF.

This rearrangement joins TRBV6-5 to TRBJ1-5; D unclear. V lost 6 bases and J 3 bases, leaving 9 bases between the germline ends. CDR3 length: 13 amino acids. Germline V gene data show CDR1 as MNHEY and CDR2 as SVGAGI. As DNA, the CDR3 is TGTGCCAGCAGCTACAGATACAATCAGCCCCAGCATTTT. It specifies CASSYRYNQPQHF.